Sequencing of this T cell receptor (beta chain) was carried out in a study of cytotoxic CD8 clonotypes in ibrutinib-treated CLL. The data were produced by immunoSEQ multiplex PCR, yet TCRdb's version contains in-frame clones alone and is incomplete. Of over 30,000 clones listed, approximately 67% are singletons. The CDR3 has 15 residues. The germline V gene encodes CDR1 SGHTA and CDR2 FQGNSA. Trimming took off 5 bases at V and 8 bases at J, with 16 bases between the two ends. The V and J genes are TRBV7-2 and TRBJ1-6; D ambiguous. Sequencing was performed on PBMCs, taken at disease progression, from a patient treated with ibrutinib. The receptor's source is a human donor with chronic lymphocytic leukemia. The CDR3 nucleotides are TGTGCCAGCAGCCAGGATGTAGCTAGGGATTCACCCCTCCACTTT. Amino acid sequence: CASSQDVARDSPLHF.